The clone carrying this T cell receptor beta chain was picked up a small number of times. After removal of 6 bases from V and 4 bases from J, the junction contained 3 bases not matched to a gene. The CDR3 has 13 amino acids. Germline V lookup: CDR1 ENHRY, CDR2 SYGVKD. This entry belongs to a study of response to subunit inactivated influenza vaccine. One entry per CDR3 protein, called by TCRdb with MiXCR from the RT-PCR reads. The data contain about 650,000 distinct CDR3 sequences, less than 15% of them singletons. The source was PBMCs from blood, collected less than 15 days before vaccination. This sequence joins TRBV10-3 and TRBJ2-3, with 8 positions matching TRBD1. The clonotype originates from a man in his fifties who received an inactivated influenza vaccine. In nucleotides, the CDR3 is TGTGCCATCAGGATACAGGGGGCAGATACGCAGTATTTT. Encoded protein: CAIRIQGADTQYF.